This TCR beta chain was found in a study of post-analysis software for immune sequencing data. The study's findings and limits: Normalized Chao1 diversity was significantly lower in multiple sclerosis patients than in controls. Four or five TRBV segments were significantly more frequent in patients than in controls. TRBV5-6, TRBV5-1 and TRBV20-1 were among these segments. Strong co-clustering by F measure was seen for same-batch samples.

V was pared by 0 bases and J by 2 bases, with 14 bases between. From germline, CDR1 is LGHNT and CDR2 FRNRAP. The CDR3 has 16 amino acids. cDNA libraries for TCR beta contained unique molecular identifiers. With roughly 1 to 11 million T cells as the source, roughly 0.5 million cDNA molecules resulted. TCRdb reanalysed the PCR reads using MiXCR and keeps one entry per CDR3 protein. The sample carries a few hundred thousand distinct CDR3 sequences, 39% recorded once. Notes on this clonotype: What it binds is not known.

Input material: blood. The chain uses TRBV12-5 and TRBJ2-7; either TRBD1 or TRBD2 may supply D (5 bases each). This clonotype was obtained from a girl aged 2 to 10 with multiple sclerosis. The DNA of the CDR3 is TGTGCTAGTGGTTTGGTATTAGGCAGGGAGCCCTACGAGCAGTACTTC. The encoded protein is CASGLVLGREPYEQYF.